This T cell receptor (beta chain) stems from a study of a mutant IDH1 vaccine in newly diagnosed glioma. Study-wide background: Of treated patients, 62.5% were men and about 40% women, averaging about 40 years. Earlier treatment was radiotherapy, temozolomide, or both, with most getting both. Points from the study as a whole: Among all patients, vaccine-induced immune responses occurred in around 94%.

The ends lost 0 bases at V and 8 bases at J; junction bases unmatched: 7. CDR3 size: 14 residues. Germline-derived CDR1 and CDR2 are SGHNT and YYREEE (reference sequence). Stated time point: week 23, last vaccination. The investigators gave 300 ug of mutant IDH1 20-mer peptide in each vaccine dose, together with topical imiquimod. Method: immunoSEQ multiplex PCR; TCRdb's copy keeps in-frame clones and lacks some. The sample lists tens of thousands of clones; 80% to 85% were seen once. Of note for this clone: Its specificity is not known.

The genes are TRBV5-4 and TRBJ1-2; 7 nucleotides agree with TRBD1. This specimen was PBMCs, taken from a glioma patient whose treatment included an IDH1 peptide vaccine. The source is a woman aged 40 to 55 with glioma. Some clones in this sample may be carry-over from other donors' samples. CDR3: CASSLDGTAGGYTF. The CDR3 DNA is TGTGCCAGCAGCTTGGACGGGACAGCGGGCGGCTACACCTTC.